Shown below are 22 T cell receptor beta chains from a single sample sequenced in a study of shared clonotypes between healthy human individuals. Profiling relied on immunoSEQ multiplex PCR, and the TCRdb table lists in-frame clones only, not all of them. Altogether approximately 600,000 clones are present, about 95% being singletons, with the ten largest covering 0.11%. Naive CD8 cells, CD45RO-negative and positively selected for CCR7, excluded terminally differentiated effector memory CD45RA+ cells. The source material was naive CD8+ T cells sorted from blood. The receptors were sampled from a woman in her twenties or thirties in good health.

This sequence joins TRBV19 and TRBJ2-7; D may be TRBD1 (6 bases). CDR3 length equals 14 residues. Trimming pared 5 bases from V and 0 bases from J, leaving 11 bases between. CDR1 and CDR2 (germline): LNHDA, SQIVND (reference sequence). CDR3: CASSPRTASYEQYF. CDR3 nucleotides: TGTGCCAGTAGTCCCAGGACAGCCTCCTACGAGCAGTACTTC.

This clone was observed a single time. This chain uses TRBV21-1 with TRBJ2-2; no check of the table's D call, TRBD2, against the DNA was made. TRBV21-1 is flagged as a pseudogene. The CDR3 runs to 19 residues. The CDR3 DNA reads TGTGCCAGCAGCATTGGGCGGGCTAGCGGGAGTGTAGACACCGGGGAGCTGTTTTTT. Amino acid sequence: CASSIGRASGSVDTGELFF.

The chain recombines TRBV27 with TRBJ2-4, with 8 nucleotides matching TRBD1. Germline V gene sequence: CDR1 MNHEY, CDR2 SMNVEV (reference sequence). With V trimmed by 5 bases and J by 9 bases, 36 bases remained unmatched. This CDR3 has 23 residues. Written as DNA, the CDR3 is TGTGCCAGCAGTCCCACCGGCCTCTCAAGCAGTAACATTGTGGGGACAGGTCGGCGCATTCAGTACTTC. Its protein product is CASSPTGLSSSNIVGTGRRIQYF.

The gene calls are TRBV27 and TRBJ2-1; no definite D call. The ends were cut back, 3 bases at V and 6 bases at J, with 9 bases in the middle. The CDR3 is 13 amino acids. Germline V CDR1 and CDR2: MNHEY, SMNVEV (reference sequence). The DNA for the CDR3 is TGTGCCAGCAGTTTTAATAATATCAATGAGCAGTTCTTC. Amino acids: CASSFNNINEQFF.

J is TRBJ1-2 and V is TRBV4-1; D not resolved. The ends were cut back, 4 bases at V and 4 bases at J, with 10 bases in the middle. CDR3 size: 13 residues. Germline CDR1 MGHRA, CDR2 YSYEKL. Here the CDR3 reads CASSPDGPYGYTF. The DNA for the CDR3 is TGCGCCAGCAGCCCCGACGGGCCCTATGGCTACACCTTC.

The genes are TRBV4-1 and TRBJ2-5, with D possibly TRBD2 on 5 matching bases. V lost 1 base, J lost 2 bases, and 5 bases lay in between. Germline CDR1 MGHRA, CDR2 YSYEKL. This CDR3 comprises 13 residues. CDR3 sequence reads: CASSQGRQETQYF. As DNA, the CDR3 is TGCGCCAGCAGCCAAGGGAGGCAAGAGACCCAGTACTTC.

The rearrangement links TRBV11-2 to TRBJ2-5; D unclear. The J call may be faulty, since TRBJ2-7 better matches the DNA end. Germline-derived CDR1 and CDR2 are SGHAT and FQNNGV. The CDR3 runs 13 residues. CDR3 in DNA: TGTGCCAGCAGCTTAGAAACAGACTACGAGCAGTACTTC. This encodes CASSLETDYEQYF.

This clone was counted once. The chain employs TRBV4-1 and TRBJ2-6; D uncertain. V was cut by 4 bases and J by 0 bases, with 10 bases left in between. The CDR3 runs to 16 residues. Germline V CDR1 and CDR2: MGHRA, YSYEKL. In nucleotides, the CDR3 is TGCGCCAGCAGCCTACACGTGAGCTCTGGGGCCAACGTCCTGACTTTC. This translates into CASSLHVSSGANVLTF.

J is TRBJ2-2 and V is TRBV27; TRBD2 aligns across 7 bases. Germline CDR1 and CDR2: MNHEY and SMNVEV (reference sequence). The CDR3 runs 16 residues. Trimming took 5 bases from V and 7 from J; bases not matched to a gene: 13. In DNA form, the CDR3 reads TGTGCCAGCAGTCACGGGGGGAGGGCCCGAGGCGGGGAGCTGTTTTTT. Its translation is CASSHGGRARGGELFF.

The chain uses TRBV7-2 and TRBJ2-2; the match to TRBD2 covers 9 bases. Germline V gene lookup returns CDR1 SGHTA and CDR2 FQGNSA. The CDR3 sequence is 18 residues long. Germline trimming cut 0 bases from V and 3 bases from J; bases unmatched to any gene: 8. CDR3 sequence reads: CASSLALAGSSDTGELFF. DNA of the CDR3: TGTGCCAGCAGCTTAGCCCTAGCGGGGTCGTCCGACACCGGGGAGCTGTTTTTT.

The chain links TRBV27 to TRBJ2-7; D remains ambiguous. The germline V gene encodes CDR1 MNHEY and CDR2 SMNVEV (reference sequence). The CDR3 covers 9 residues. V was clipped by 10 bases and J by 7 bases, with 8 bases between them. The CDR3 protein is CATETEQYF. The CDR3, as DNA: TGTGCCACCGAAACGGAGCAGTACTTC.

The chain combines TRBV6-5 with TRBJ2-1; D not resolved. CDR3 length equals 12 residues. The ends were cut back, 2 bases at V and 9 bases at J, with 8 bases in the middle. Germline V CDR1 and CDR2: MNHEY, SVGAGI. The CDR3 reads CASSYLGLEQFF. CDR3 coding DNA: TGTGCCAGCAGTTACCTCGGTCTTGAGCAGTTCTTC.

CDR3 amino acids: CASSPPGSEQYF. The CDR3 bases are TGTGCCAGCAGCCCCCCAGGATCCGAGCAGTACTTC. V is TRBV11-2 and J is TRBJ2-7; D is ambiguous. Per germline, CDR1 SGHAT and CDR2 FQNNGV. The CDR3 covers 12 residues. The germline V and J ends were trimmed by 5 bases and 6 bases, with 11 bases remaining between them.

This chain joins TRBV2 and TRBJ2-7; 10 bases agree with TRBD1. V lost 2 bases to trimming and J lost 5 bases; unmatched junction nucleotides: 9. From germline, CDR1 is SNHLY and CDR2 FYNNEI. The CDR3 is made up of 16 amino acids. The CDR3 spells CASSERFKDRGNEQYF. For the CDR3, the DNA is TGTGCCAGCAGTGAACGCTTTAAGGACAGGGGGAACGAGCAGTACTTC.

This rearrangement joins TRBV6-5 to TRBJ1-5; no reliable D call. The germline gives CDR1 MNHEY, CDR2 SVGAGI. The CDR3 loop spans 14 amino acids. The germline V and J ends were trimmed by 3 bases and 0 bases, with 6 bases remaining between them. Here the CDR3 reads CASSYSASNQPQHF. In DNA form, the CDR3 reads TGTGCCAGCAGTTATTCAGCTAGCAATCAGCCCCAGCATTTT.

The chain employs TRBV12-2 and TRBJ2-7; the table's D gene call, TRBD2, was not cross checked with the DNA. TRBV12-2 is tagged as a pseudogene. The length of the CDR3 is 17 residues. The CDR3 loop is CASRLNFSSGRAYEQYF. The CDR3 region has the DNA TGTGCAAGTCGCTTAAATTTTTCCAGCGGGAGGGCCTACGAGCAGTACTTC.

This clone was observed a single time. The chain has TRBV7-9 and TRBJ2-5; D gene ambiguous. This CDR3 region has 11 residues. V was trimmed by 5 bases and J by 5 bases, leaving 6 bases between them. The germline V gene encodes CDR1 SEHNR and CDR2 FQNEAQ (reference sequence). CDR3 bases: TGTGCCAGCAGCCCCTTGGAGACCCAGTACTTC. Translation: CASSPLETQYF.

V and J are TRBV5-4 and TRBJ2-3; possibly TRBD2 for D (6 bases). Germline V CDR1 and CDR2: SGHNT, YYREEE (reference sequence). Trimming left V 6 bases short and J 0 bases short, with 14 bases between. The CDR3 consists of 15 residues. The CDR3 spells CASTLWSGSTDTQYF. The CDR3 DNA reads TGTGCCAGCACCCTTTGGAGCGGGAGCACAGATACGCAGTATTTT.

The chain employs TRBV28 and TRBJ1-4; 7 bases map to TRBD1. This CDR3 comprises 17 residues. The J segment lost 3 bases and the V segment lost 5 bases, leaving 12 bases of the junction unmatched. CDR1 and CDR2 (germline): MDHEN, SYDVKM. The CDR3 spells CASSLQGSGWANEKLFF. The CDR3 nucleotides are TGTGCCAGCAGTCTACAGGGGTCCGGTTGGGCTAATGAAAAACTGTTTTTT.

The V gene is TRBV7-9, the J gene TRBJ1-4; 11 bases are shared with TRBD1. The CDR3 extends over 15 amino acids. Per germline, CDR1 SEHNR and CDR2 FQNEAQ (reference sequence). The junction had 1 base not matched to a gene; V was cut back by 6 bases and J by 1 base. The CDR3 DNA follows: TGTGCCAGCAGGGGACAGGGGGTAACTAATGAAAAACTGTTTTTT. It is translated as CASRGQGVTNEKLFF.

This chain uses TRBV28 with TRBJ2-3; D may be TRBD2 (6 bases). CDR1 is MDHEN and CDR2 is SYDVKM in the germline V gene. V was cut by 3 bases and J by 0 bases, with 10 bases left in between. This CDR3 has 15 amino acids. Written as DNA, the CDR3 is TGTGCCAGCAGTTTCATAGCGGAGAGCACAGATACGCAGTATTTT. Amino acids: CASSFIAESTDTQYF. Full variable domain (rest looked up from reference TRBV28 and TRBJ2-3): DVKVTQSSRYLVKRTGEKVFLECVQDMDHENMFWYRQDPGLGLRLIYFSYDVKMKEKGDIPEGYSVSREKKERFSLILESASTNQTSMYLCASSFIAESTDTQYFGPGTRLTVL.

This chain uses TRBV13 with TRBJ2-7, with 11 bases that match TRBD2. This CDR3 has 16 amino acids. The germline V gene has CDR1 PRHDT and CDR2 FYEKMQ (reference sequence). Trimming cost V 5 bases and J 3 bases; bases outside gene matches: 9. CDR3 in amino acids: CASSPTLAGGDYEQYF. The CDR3 nucleotides are TGTGCCAGCAGCCCCACTTTAGCGGGAGGGGACTACGAGCAGTACTTC.